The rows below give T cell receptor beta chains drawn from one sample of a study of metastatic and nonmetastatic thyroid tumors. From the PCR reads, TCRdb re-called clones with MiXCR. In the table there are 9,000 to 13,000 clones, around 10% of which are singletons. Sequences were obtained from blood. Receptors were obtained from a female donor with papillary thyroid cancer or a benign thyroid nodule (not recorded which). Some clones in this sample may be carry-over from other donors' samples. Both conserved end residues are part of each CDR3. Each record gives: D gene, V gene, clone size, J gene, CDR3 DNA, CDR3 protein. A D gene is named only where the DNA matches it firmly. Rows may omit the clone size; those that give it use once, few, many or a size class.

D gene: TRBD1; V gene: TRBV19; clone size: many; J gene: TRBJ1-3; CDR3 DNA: TGTGCCAGTCTTAAAGGGACAGGGGCCGGAAACACCATATATTTT; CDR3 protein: CASLKGTGAGNTIYF
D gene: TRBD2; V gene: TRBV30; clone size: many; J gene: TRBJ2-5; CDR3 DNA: TGTGCCTGGAGCTCCGGGACTAGCGGGATTGAGACCCAGTACTTC; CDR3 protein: CAWSSGTSGIETQYF
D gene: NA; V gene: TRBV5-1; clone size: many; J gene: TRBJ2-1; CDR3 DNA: TGCGCCAGCAGCTTTTACGCTAATGAGCAGTTCTTC; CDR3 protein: CASSFYANEQFF
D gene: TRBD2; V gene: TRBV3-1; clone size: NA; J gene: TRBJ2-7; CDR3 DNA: TGTGCCAGCAGCCAAGATGAGGATCTAGCGGGACTAGCCAATCAGTACTTC; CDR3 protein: CASSQDEDLAGLANQYF
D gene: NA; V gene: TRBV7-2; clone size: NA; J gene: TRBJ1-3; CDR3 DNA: TGTGCCAGCAGCTCGCGAGGGTTCTCTGGAAACACCATATATTTT; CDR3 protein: CASSSRGFSGNTIYF
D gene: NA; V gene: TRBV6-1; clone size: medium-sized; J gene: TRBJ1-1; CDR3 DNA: TGTGCCAGCAGTGGGTGGAAGAACACTGAAGCTTTCTTT; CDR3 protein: CASSGWKNTEAFF
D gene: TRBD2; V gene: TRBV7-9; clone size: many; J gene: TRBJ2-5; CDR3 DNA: TGTGCCAGCAGCTTAGTCTCGTCTAGCGGCGGGGTAGAGACCCAGTACTTC; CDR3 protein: CASSLVSSSGGVETQYF
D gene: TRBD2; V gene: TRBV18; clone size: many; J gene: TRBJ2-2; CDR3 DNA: TGTGCCAGCTCACCACGAATAACTAGCGGGAGGCCCGGGGAGCTGTTTTTT; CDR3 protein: CASSPRITSGRPGELFF
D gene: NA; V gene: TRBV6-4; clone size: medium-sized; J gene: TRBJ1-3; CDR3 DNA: TGTGCCAGCAGGAACGGGACATCTGACTCTGGAAACACCATATATTTT; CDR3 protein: CASRNGTSDSGNTIYF
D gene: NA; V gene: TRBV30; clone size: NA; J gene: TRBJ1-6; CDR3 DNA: TGTGCCTGCCGGAGCGGTGGATCCCTGGATAATTCACCCCTCCACTTT; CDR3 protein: CACRSGGSLDNSPLHF
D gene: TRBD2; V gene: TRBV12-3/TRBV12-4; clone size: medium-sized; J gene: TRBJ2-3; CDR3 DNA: TGTGCCAGCAGACCGGGACTAGCGGGGAGCACAGATACGCAGTATTTT; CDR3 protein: CASRPGLAGSTDTQYF
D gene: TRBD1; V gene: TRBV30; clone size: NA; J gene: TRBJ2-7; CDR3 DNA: TGTGCCTGGAGTGTAGACAGGGTAAGAACCTACGAGCAGTACTTC; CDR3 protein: CAWSVDRVRTYEQYF
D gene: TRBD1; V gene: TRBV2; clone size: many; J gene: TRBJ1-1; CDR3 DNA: TGTGCCAGCAGTGGAGGGACAGACCTTATTATGAACACTGAAGCTTTCTTT; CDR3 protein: CASSGGTDLIMNTEAFF
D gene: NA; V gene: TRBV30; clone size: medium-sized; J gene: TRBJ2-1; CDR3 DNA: TGTGCCTGGAGTGTACGAGTTGAGCAGTTCTTC; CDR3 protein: CAWSVRVEQFF
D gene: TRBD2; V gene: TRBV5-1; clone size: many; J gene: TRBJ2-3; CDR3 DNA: TGCGCCAGCAGCTTGCTAGCGGGAATGGATACGCAGTATTTT; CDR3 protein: CASSLLAGMDTQYF
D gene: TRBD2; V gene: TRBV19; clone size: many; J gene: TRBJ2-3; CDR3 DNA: TGTGCCAGTAGTATGGAGTCAGTCGGGAGGGCCCCAGATACGCAGTATTTT; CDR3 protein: CASSMESVGRAPDTQYF
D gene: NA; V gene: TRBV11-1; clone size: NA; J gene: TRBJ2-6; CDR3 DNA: TGTGCCAGCAGCCCCCGCGAAGGGGTAAAGACTGGAGCCAACGTCCTGACTTTC; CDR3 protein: CASSPREGVKTGANVLTF
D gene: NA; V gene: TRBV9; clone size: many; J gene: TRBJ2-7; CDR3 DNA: TGTGCCAGCAGCGTATCAGGTAATTCCTACGAGCAGTACTTC; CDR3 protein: CASSVSGNSYEQYF
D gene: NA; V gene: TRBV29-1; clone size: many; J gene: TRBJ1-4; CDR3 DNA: TGCAGCGTTGAGACCTTCTTGGGCCGCATTCCCGCTCAGTTTTTT; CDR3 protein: CSVETFLGRIPAQFF
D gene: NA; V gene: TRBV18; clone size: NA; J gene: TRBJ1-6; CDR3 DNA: TGTGCCAGCTCACGGGGAAGATCGGAAAATTCACCCCTCCACTTT; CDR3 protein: CASSRGRSENSPLHF
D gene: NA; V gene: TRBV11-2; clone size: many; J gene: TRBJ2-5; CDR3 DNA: TGTGCCAGCAGCTTATGGGGACTGAGGCAAGAGACCCAGTACTTC; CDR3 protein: CASSLWGLRQETQYF
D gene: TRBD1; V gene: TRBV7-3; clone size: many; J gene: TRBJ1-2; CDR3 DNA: TGTGCCAGCAGCTTATTCGACAGGGATGTTAGCTACACCTTC; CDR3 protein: CASSLFDRDVSYTF
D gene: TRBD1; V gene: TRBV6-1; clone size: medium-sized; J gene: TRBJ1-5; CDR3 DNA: TGTGCCAGCAGTGGTACAGGGGGGATGCAGCCCCAGCATTTT; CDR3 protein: CASSGTGGMQPQHF
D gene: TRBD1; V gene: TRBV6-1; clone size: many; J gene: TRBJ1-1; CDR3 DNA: TGTGCCAGCGGACAGGTCCGGGGGAACACTGAAGCTTTCTTT; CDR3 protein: CASGQVRGNTEAFF
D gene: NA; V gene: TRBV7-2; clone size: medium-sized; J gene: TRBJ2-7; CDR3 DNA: TGTGCCAGCAGCCCCTCGCACTACGAGCAGTACTTC; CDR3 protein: CASSPSHYEQYF
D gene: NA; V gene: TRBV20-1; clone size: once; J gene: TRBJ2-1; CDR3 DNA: TGCAGTGCTAGAGATCCTGCAGTACTCAGCTCCTACAATGAGCAGTTCTTC; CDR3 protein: CSARDPAVLSSYNEQFF
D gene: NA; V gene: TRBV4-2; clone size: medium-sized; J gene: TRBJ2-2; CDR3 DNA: TGTGCCAGCAGCCAACCAGGTTCTGGGACCACCGGGGAGCTGTTTTTT; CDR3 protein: CASSQPGSGTTGELFF
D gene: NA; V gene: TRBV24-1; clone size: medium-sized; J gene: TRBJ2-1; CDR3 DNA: TGTGCCACCAGTGGGACAGGGAGGGATGAGCAGTTCTTC; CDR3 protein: CATSGTGRDEQFF
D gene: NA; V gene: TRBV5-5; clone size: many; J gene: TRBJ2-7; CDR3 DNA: TGTGCCAGCAGTTGGACGCTTATCTGCTGGTACTTC; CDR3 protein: CASSWTLICWYF
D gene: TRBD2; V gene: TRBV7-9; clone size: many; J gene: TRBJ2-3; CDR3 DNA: TGTGCCACCCTGGGACTAGCGGGGGAGGCAGATACGCAGTATTTT; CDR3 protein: CATLGLAGEADTQYF
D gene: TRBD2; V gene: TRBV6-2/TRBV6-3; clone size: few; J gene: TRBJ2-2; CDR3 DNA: TGTGCCAGCAGTTTGACGGGGGGAACCGGGGAGCTGTTTTTT; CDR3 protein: CASSLTGGTGELFF
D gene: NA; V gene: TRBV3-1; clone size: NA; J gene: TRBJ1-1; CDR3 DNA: TGTGCCAGCGGCCAGACGGTGAACACTGAAGCTTTCTTT; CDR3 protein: CASGQTVNTEAFF
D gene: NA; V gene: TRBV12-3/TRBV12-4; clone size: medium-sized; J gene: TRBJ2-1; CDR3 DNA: TGTGCCAGCAGTTTAGCAGTGTGGGGCAGACTTTTTGAGCAGTTCTTC; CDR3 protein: CASSLAVWGRLFEQFF
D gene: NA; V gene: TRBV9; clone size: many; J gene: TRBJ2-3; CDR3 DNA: TGTGCCAGCAGCGAACGATTAATGGCGGATACGCAGTATTTT; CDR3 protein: CASSERLMADTQYF
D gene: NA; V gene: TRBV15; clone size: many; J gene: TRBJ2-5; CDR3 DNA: TGTGCCACCAGCAGAGATGGGGAGACCCAGTACTTC; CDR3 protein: CATSRDGETQYF
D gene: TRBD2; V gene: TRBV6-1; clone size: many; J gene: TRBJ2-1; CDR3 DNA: TGTGCCTCTCCGAGGACTAGCGGGACACGTCGGGACAATGAGCAGTTCTTC; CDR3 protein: CASPRTSGTRRDNEQFF
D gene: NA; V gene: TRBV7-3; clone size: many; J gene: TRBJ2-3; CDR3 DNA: TGTGCCAGCAGCTTAACGAGTCAGGGGCCCGGCACAGATACGCAGTATTTT; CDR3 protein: CASSLTSQGPGTDTQYF
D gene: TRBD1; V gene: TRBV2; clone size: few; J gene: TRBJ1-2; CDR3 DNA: TGTGCCAGCAGGGCACCGGGACAGGCGATAAACTATGGCTACACCTTC; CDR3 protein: CASRAPGQAINYGYTF
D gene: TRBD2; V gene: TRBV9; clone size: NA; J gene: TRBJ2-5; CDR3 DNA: TGTGCCAGCAGCGTAGGTACTAGCGGGAAGACCCAGTACTTC; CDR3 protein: CASSVGTSGKTQYF
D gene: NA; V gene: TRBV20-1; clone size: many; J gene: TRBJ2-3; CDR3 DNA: TGCAGTGCTAGGGCAGGGGACCTTAGCGTAGATACGCAGTATTTT; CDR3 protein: CSARAGDLSVDTQYF
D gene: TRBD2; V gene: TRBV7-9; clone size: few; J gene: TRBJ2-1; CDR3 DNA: TGTGCCAGCAGCTGGGGGGGCAATGAGCAGTTCTTC; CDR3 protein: CASSWGGNEQFF
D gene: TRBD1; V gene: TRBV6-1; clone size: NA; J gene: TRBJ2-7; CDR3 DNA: TGTGCCAGCAGTGGAGGGACAGGGGGTAGGTACGAGCAGTACTTC; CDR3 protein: CASSGGTGGRYEQYF
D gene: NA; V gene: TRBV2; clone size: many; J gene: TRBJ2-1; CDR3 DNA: TGTGCCAGCAGTGCCCCCGGAGGATACAATGAGCAGTTCTTC; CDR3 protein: CASSAPGGYNEQFF
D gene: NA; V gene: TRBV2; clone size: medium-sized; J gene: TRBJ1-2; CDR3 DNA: TGTGCCAGCAGTCCACTCTATGGCTACACCTTC; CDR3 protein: CASSPLYGYTF
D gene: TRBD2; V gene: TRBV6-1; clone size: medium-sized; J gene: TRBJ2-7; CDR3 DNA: TGTGCCAGCAGACTAGCGGGGGGGGGCGAGCAGTACTTC; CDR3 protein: CASRLAGGGEQYF
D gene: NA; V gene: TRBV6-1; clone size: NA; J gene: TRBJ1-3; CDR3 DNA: TGTGCCAGCATCCGACTGTCTCACGGGAACACCATATATTTT; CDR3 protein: CASIRLSHGNTIYF
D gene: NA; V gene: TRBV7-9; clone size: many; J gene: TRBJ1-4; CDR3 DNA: TGTGCCAGCAGCTTAAGGCAAACCGCAACTAATGAAAAACTGTTTTTT; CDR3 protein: CASSLRQTATNEKLFF
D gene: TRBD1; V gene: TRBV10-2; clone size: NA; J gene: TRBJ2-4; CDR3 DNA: TGCGCCAGAACTCACGGGACAGCCGGTATTCAGTACTTC; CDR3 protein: CARTHGTAGIQYF
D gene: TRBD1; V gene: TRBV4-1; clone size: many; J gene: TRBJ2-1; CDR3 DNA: TGCGCCAGCAGCCTAAGACTCGGACAGGGGGCTGTGGATGAGCAGTTCTTC; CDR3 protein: CASSLRLGQGAVDEQFF
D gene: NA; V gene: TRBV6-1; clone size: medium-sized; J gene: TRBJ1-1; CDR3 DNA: TGTGCCAGCCACGGGATGGGATCAGAAGCTTTCTTT; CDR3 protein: CASHGMGSEAFF
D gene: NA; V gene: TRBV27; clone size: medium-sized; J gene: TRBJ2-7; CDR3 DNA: TGTGCCAGCAGAGGGGGTGGGTTACACGAGCAGTACTTC; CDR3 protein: CASRGGGLHEQYF
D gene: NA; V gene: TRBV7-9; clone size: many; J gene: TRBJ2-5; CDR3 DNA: TGTGCCAGCAGCCCTCAGGGCAGAGCTCAAGAGACCCAGTACTTC; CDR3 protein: CASSPQGRAQETQYF
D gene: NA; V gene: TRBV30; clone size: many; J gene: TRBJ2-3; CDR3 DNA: TGTGCCTGGAGTGTATCTGGGGGGGATACGCAGTATTTT; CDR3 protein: CAWSVSGGDTQYF